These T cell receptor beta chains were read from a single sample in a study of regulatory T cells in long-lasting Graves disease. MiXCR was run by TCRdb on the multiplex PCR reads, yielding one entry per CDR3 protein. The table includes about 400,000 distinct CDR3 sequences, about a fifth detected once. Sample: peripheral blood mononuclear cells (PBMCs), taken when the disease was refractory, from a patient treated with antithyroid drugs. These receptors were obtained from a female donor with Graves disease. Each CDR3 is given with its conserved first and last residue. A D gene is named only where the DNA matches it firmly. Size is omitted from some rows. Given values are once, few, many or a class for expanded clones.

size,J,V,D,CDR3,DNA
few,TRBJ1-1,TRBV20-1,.,CSARDWRVGDEAFF,TGCAGTGCTAGAGATTGGAGGGTGGGGGATGAAGCTTTCTTT
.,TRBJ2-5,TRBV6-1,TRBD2,CATPPGLAGAGGETQYF,TGTGCCACCCCCCCGGGGCTAGCGGGAGCCGGCGGCGAGACCCAGTACTTC
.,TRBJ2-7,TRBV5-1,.,CASSLVGRGYEQYF,TGCGCCAGCAGCTTGGTCGGTAGGGGCTACGAGCAGTACTTC
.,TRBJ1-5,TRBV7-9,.,CASRKPDAVSNQPQHF,TGTGCCAGCAGGAAGCCGGACGCCGTTAGCAATCAGCCCCAGCATTTT
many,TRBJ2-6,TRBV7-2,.,CASSFDRPNVLTF,TGTGCCAGCAGCTTCGACCGCCCCAACGTCCTGACTTTC
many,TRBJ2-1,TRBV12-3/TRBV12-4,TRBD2,CASSPSGTSGNNEQFF,TGTGCCAGCAGTCCATCCGGGACTAGCGGGAACAATGAGCAGTTCTTC
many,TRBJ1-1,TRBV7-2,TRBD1,CASSSRGLGNTEAFF,TGTGCCAGCAGCTCAAGGGGGCTCGGGAACACTGAAGCTTTCTTT
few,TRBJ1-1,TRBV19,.,CASSRGISRGLNTEAFF,TGTGCCAGTAGTAGAGGTATCTCCAGGGGCTTGAACACTGAAGCTTTCTTT
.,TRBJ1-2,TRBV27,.,CASSLGGLDYTF,TGTGCCAGCAGTTTGGGGGGGTTGGACTACACCTTC
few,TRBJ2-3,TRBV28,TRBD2,CASSLAGVADTQYF,TGTGCCAGCAGTTTAGCGGGAGTAGCAGATACGCAGTATTTT
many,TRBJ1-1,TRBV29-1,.,CSVQGRLFAEAFF,TGCAGCGTTCAGGGACGGCTATTCGCTGAAGCTTTCTTT
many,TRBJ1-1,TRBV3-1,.,CASSQLEGTEAFF,TGTGCCAGCAGCCAGCTGGAGGGCACTGAAGCTTTCTTT
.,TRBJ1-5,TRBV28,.,CASRPPGTTSNQPQHF,TGTGCCAGCCGCCCTCCGGGGACTACTAGCAATCAGCCCCAGCATTTT
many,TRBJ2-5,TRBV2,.,CASRRKETLQETQYF,TGTGCCAGCAGGCGGAAGGAGACCCTTCAAGAGACCCAGTACTTC
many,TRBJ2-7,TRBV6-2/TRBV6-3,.,CASSLDGAYEQYF,TGTGCCAGCAGTTTAGACGGAGCCTACGAGCAGTACTTC
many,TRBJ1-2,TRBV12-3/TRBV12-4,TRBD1,CASRLTGGSDYGYTF,TGTGCCAGCAGGCTCACAGGGGGTAGTGACTATGGCTACACCTTC
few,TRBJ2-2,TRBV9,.,CASSVEQGGAGELFF,TGTGCCAGCAGCGTAGAACAGGGAGGCGCCGGGGAGCTGTTTTTT
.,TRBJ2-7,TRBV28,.,CASGTLRYEQYF,TGTGCCAGCGGAACCCTCAGGTACGAGCAGTACTTC
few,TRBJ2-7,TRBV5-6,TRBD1,CASNRPGTGAEQYF,TGTGCCAGCAACCGTCCCGGGACAGGGGCCGAGCAGTACTTC
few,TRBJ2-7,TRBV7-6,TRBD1,CASSQAHSGQGYEQYF,TGTGCCAGCAGCCAAGCACACTCGGGACAGGGATACGAGCAGTACTTC